This TCR beta chain was observed in a study of T-cell memory formation after mild COVID-19. TCRdb itself ran the 5' RACE reads through MiXCR, one entry per CDR3 protein. The repertoire holds 150,000 to 200,000 distinct CDR3 sequences, with roughly 20% as singletons. This CDR3 is 15 amino acids long. Germline V CDR1 and CDR2: SGDLS, YYNGEE. The V gene lost 1 base and the J gene lost 1 base, with 10 bases spanning the gap. In its sample, this clonotype was seen a few times. The chain employs TRBV9 and TRBJ2-3; D is ambiguous. This TCR was sampled from a man aged 18-30 years who had mild COVID-19 (a few samples of this study predate the infection). Cell type and time point are not known. The specimen was PBMCs or a T cell subset sorted from them (not recorded which). The DNA for the CDR3 is TGTGCCAGCAGCGTACAATCGAGAGGCACAGATACGCAGTATTTT. This gives the protein CASSVQSRGTDTQYF.